This note documents a single T cell receptor (beta chain) sequence. A junction end diverges from the germline sequence, so it may reflect a read error. The sample originates from a study of T cells in Graves' hyperthyroidism and ophthalmopathy. Amplification of TCR beta CDR3 regions was performed using RNA transcripts as template. First-round RT-PCR with HTBI primers amplified the TCR CDR3 region. Via MiXCR, TCRdb re-called the multiplex PCR reads, giving one row per CDR3 protein. The sample has approximately 95,000 distinct CDR3 sequences; roughly 40% are singletons. The TCR was taken from a young woman with Graves' hyperthyroidism. Sequencing used peripheral blood or thyroid tissue (not recorded which).

CDR3 region: CASSPRTGSHPEASF. CDR3 sequence (DNA): TGTGCCAGCAGCCCTCGGACAGGGTCCCACCCTGAAGCTTCCTTT. The V and J genes are TRBV7-9 and TRBJ1-1, with 8 positions matching TRBD1. The CDR3 is 15 residues long. Germline CDR1 reads SEHNR; CDR2 reads FQNEAQ (reference sequence).